This TCR beta chain was found in a study of cytomegalovirus exposure and HLA in healthy donors. Findings and caveats of the study: Cytomegalovirus status was reportedly diagnosed by the classifier with high sensitivity and specificity.

Primers included in the PCR were 60 Vbeta and 13 Jbeta primers. Using immunoSEQ multiplex PCR, the repertoire was profiled, and TCRdb retains in-frame clones only, with some absent. Here the sample table reports over 100,000 clones. Each donor was nominally healthy when sampled (though unrecorded immune exposures were likely). On this clone: Its specificity is not known.

Trimming cost V 6 bases and J 1 base, with 16 bases left between them. CDR3 length: 15 amino acids. CDR1 MNHEY and CDR2 SMNVEV come from the germline V gene (reference sequence). This receptor was identified in a middle-aged woman in good health and CMV-seropositive. The rearrangement uses TRBV27 and TRBJ2-7; possibly TRBD1 for D (6 bases). Input material: PBMCs. The CDR3 loop reads CASSPFGQKSYEQYF. The DNA of the CDR3 is TGTGCCAGCAGCCCGTTTGGACAGAAATCCTACGAGCAGTACTTC.